Detailed here is one T cell receptor beta chain. The antigen remains unidentified. This record belongs to a study of cytomegalovirus exposure and HLA in healthy donors. Findings and caveats of the study: The classifier reportedly diagnosed cytomegalovirus status with high specificity and sensitivity.

PCR involved 60 Vbeta and 13 Jbeta primers. How the authors handled the data: Roughly 10 million shared chains were among about 80 million unique TCR beta chains counted in a later analysis. Generated by immunoSEQ multiplex PCR, the TCRdb table keeps only in-frame clones and is missing some. That table furnishes V, J and clone size, whereas the DNA furnished D and trimming. The sample has 150,000 to 200,000 clones; 79% are singletons. V lost 0 bases and J lost 0, with 4 bases in between. This CDR3 comprises 14 residues. Germline V lookup: CDR1 LNHDA, CDR2 SQIVND (reference sequence). Material for sequencing was PBMCs. The rearrangement links TRBV19 to TRBJ2-3; no clear D gene. This receptor was obtained from a woman in her forties or fifties in good health and CMV-seronegative. The CDR3, as DNA: TGTGCCAGTAGTATAGATCCTAGCACAGATACGCAGTATTTT. This translates into CASSIDPSTDTQYF. Filled out from reference TRBV19 and TRBJ2-3, the complete variable domain reads DGGITQSPKYLFRKEGQNVTLSCEQNLNHDAMYWYRQDPGQGLRLIYYSQIVNDFQKGDIAEGYSVSREKKESFPLTVTSAQKNPTAFYLCASSIDPSTDTQYFGPGTRLTVL.